These 18 T cell receptor beta chains were sequenced from one sample in a study of vaccination and CD4 T cells after COVID-19. Treatment of the sample: approximately nine-day PBMC culture with coronavirus spike peptide pools or control peptides (ViraFEST assay). The Oncomine TCR Beta short-read assay was what sequenced the DNA obtained from cultured CD4+ T cells. TCRdb analysed the PCR reads with MiXCR anew, one entry per CDR3 protein. The sample holds some 13,000 distinct CDR3 sequences, 25% to 30% seen once. For these receptors, no antigen is known. Specimen: CD4+ T cells from blood, cultured in vitro. All receptors come from a human donor who had recovered from COVID-19.

This rearrangement joins TRBV5-4 to TRBJ2-1; 10 nucleotides match TRBD2. J gave up 8 bases and V 5 bases, and 10 bases lay outside the gene matches. Germline CDR1 and CDR2: SGHNT and YYREEE (reference sequence). This CDR3 spans 15 amino acids. The CDR3 region has the DNA TGTGCCAGCAGAGCTCAGCGGGGGGGCCTCGATGAGCAGTTCTTC. This sequence encodes CASRAQRGGLDEQFF.

This clonotype was seen a handful of times. The chain recombines TRBV6-1 with TRBJ1-4, with D hard to call. V lost 11 bases, J lost 8 bases, and 9 bases lay in between. Germline V gene data show CDR1 as MNHNS and CDR2 as SASEGT. The CDR3 spans 10 residues. DNA of the CDR3: TGTGCCTCGCGGAGGGAAAAACTGTTTTTT. This encodes CASRREKLFF.

This clonotype occurred a few times. The chain combines TRBV19 with TRBJ2-6; unclear D gene. Trimming removed 6 bases from V and 0 bases from J, with 9 bases in between. CDR1 and CDR2 (germline): LNHDA, SQIVND (reference sequence). The CDR3 consists of 15 residues. The chain's CDR3 is CASRSVRSGANVLTF. The CDR3 region has the DNA TGTGCCAGTAGGTCCGTCCGCTCTGGGGCCAACGTCCTGACTTTC.

This rearrangement joins TRBV7-8 to TRBJ1-2; a possible D gene is TRBD1 (5 bases). Trimming pared 5 bases from V and 8 bases from J, leaving 12 bases between. CDR1 and CDR2 (germline): SGHVS, FQNEAQ. The CDR3 loop spans 12 amino acids. The CDR3 nucleotides read TGTGCCAGCAGCCCGGTTGGGGGAGGCTACACCTTC. It specifies CASSPVGGGYTF.

CDR3 amino acids: CASEEGQGLPSYTF. CDR3 sequence (DNA): TGTGCCAGCGAGGAGGGACAGGGTCTCCCTAGCTACACCTTC. J is TRBJ1-2 and V is TRBV2; 9 positions agree with TRBD1. The CDR3 contains 14 residues. J gave up 9 bases and V 8 bases, and 13 bases lay outside the gene matches. CDR1 and CDR2 from the germline V gene are SNHLY and FYNNEI.

CDR3 coding DNA: TGTGCCAGCAGTCTACACCGGGACAGGGGCATAGAGACCCAGTACTTC. It encodes CASSLHRDRGIETQYF. The chain carries TRBV6-1 and TRBJ2-5; 10 bases are a match to TRBD1. The junction had 10 bases not matched to a gene; V was cut back by 5 bases and J by 4 bases. Germline V gene sequence: CDR1 MNHNS, CDR2 SASEGT. The CDR3 has 16 residues.

The chain carries TRBV27 and TRBJ2-7; TRBD1 might be the D (5 bases). This CDR3 is built from 14 residues. Germline V lookup: CDR1 MNHEY, CDR2 SMNVEV (reference sequence). Trimming took 5 bases from V and 6 from J, leaving 17 bases between them. CDR3 loop: CASSPRTFGGEQYF. For the CDR3, the DNA is TGTGCCAGCAGTCCGCGGACATTCGGCGGCGAGCAGTACTTC.

The chain links TRBV6-1 to TRBJ1-1; no reliable D call. The CDR3 is made up of 12 amino acids. Trimming took off 5 bases at V and 4 bases at J, with 8 bases between the two ends. Germline CDR1 reads MNHNS; CDR2 reads SASEGT. This CDR3 reads CASSRRGTEAFF. The CDR3 DNA reads as TGTGCCAGCAGTAGACGGGGCACTGAAGCTTTCTTT.

This chain uses TRBV18 with TRBJ2-7; 8 bases are shared with TRBD1. Trimming cost V 2 bases and J 1 base; bases outside gene matches: 7. Germline V gene lookup returns CDR1 KGHSH and CDR2 LQKENI. The CDR3 is 16 amino acids. This CDR3 is CASSPNQGAGSYEQYF. The CDR3 DNA reads as TGTGCCAGCTCACCAAATCAGGGGGCCGGGTCCTACGAGCAGTACTTC.

This clonotype was counted a few times. This rearrangement joins TRBV30 to TRBJ2-3, with D perhaps matching TRBD2 (5 bases). Germline loops: CDR1 GTSNPN, CDR2 SVGIG (reference sequence). CDR3 length: 15 amino acids. V gave up 0 bases and J gave up 6 bases, with 16 bases separating them. The CDR3 region has the DNA TGTGCCTGGAGTGTAAGGTTGGCGGAGGTGGATACGCAGTATTTT. It encodes CAWSVRLAEVDTQYF.

This clonotype was counted only a few times. This sequence joins TRBV12-3 or TRBV12-4 and TRBJ2-6, with 9 positions matching TRBD2. This CDR3 is 16 amino acids long. V was clipped by 2 bases and J by 2 bases; unmatched bases: 1. The CDR3 region is CASSLKRGAGANVLTF. The CDR3 DNA follows: TGTGCCAGCAGTTTAAAGCGGGGGGCTGGGGCCAACGTCCTGACTTTC.

J is TRBJ2-1 and V is TRBV12-3 or TRBV12-4, with 7 bases identical to TRBD2. This CDR3 spans 17 amino acids. After removal of 6 bases from V and 6 bases from J, the junction contained 17 bases not matched to a gene. CDR3 region: CASSLLGSSGPFNEQFF. The CDR3 bases are TGTGCCAGCAGCCTCCTAGGAAGTAGCGGGCCTTTCAATGAGCAGTTCTTC.

The chain's CDR3 is CAWSLSGNYGYTF. The CDR3 DNA sequence: TGTGCCTGGAGCCTCTCTGGGAACTATGGCTACACCTTC. This rearrangement joins TRBV30 to TRBJ1-2; D is unresolved. The CDR3 totals 13 residues. V shed 3 bases and J shed 2 bases, with 10 bases lying between them. CDR1 is GTSNPN, CDR2 SVGIG, per germline (reference sequence).

In regard to this clonotype: The junction differs from germline at one of its ends, possibly a read error. The chain is built from TRBV12-3 or TRBV12-4 and TRBJ1-5, with a weak D call TRBD1 (6 bases). This CDR3 comprises 14 residues. CDR3 sequence reads: CASSLGQNNRPQHF. Written as DNA, the CDR3 is TGTGCCAGCAGCCTCGGACAGAACAATCGGCCCCAGCATTTT.

V gene TRBV2 combines with J gene TRBJ1-5; 7 nucleotides line up with TRBD1. V shed 4 bases and J 0 bases; nucleotides not matched to a gene: 3. CDR3 length: 15 residues. Looked up from germline, CDR1 is SNHLY and CDR2 is FYNNEI. The CDR3 sequence is CASSGDSSSNQPQHF. In DNA, the CDR3 is TGTGCCAGCAGTGGGGACAGCTCTAGCAATCAGCCCCAGCATTTT.

The J gene is TRBJ2-1, the V gene TRBV20-1; D gene uncertain. Trimming shortened V by 4 bases and J by 4 bases, and 20 bases separated the two germline ends. The CDR3 extends over 16 amino acids. Germline values: CDR1 DFQATT, CDR2 SNEGSKA (reference sequence). CDR3 sequence: CSAIPYNLSFYNEQFF. The CDR3 region has the DNA TGCAGTGCTATACCCTATAACCTTTCCTTTTACAATGAGCAGTTCTTC.

The V call is TRBV7-2, the J call TRBJ2-5; unclear D gene. This CDR3 has 14 residues. Germline CDR1 SGHTA, CDR2 FQGNSA. V shed 1 base and J shed 4 bases, with 10 bases lying between them. This CDR3 is CASSLGLVLETQYF. Written as DNA, the CDR3 is TGTGCCAGCAGCTTAGGTCTAGTCCTAGAGACCCAGTACTTC.

The J gene is TRBJ2-1, the V gene TRBV24-1, with D hard to call. The CDR3 spans 12 residues. V was cut by 8 bases and J by 5 bases, with 9 bases left in between. Germline V CDR1 and CDR2: KGHDR, SFDVKD. CDR3 in amino acids: CATTSRNNEQFF. The CDR3 DNA is TGTGCCACCACCTCGAGGAACAATGAGCAGTTCTTC.